Shown below are 11 T cell receptor beta chains from a single sample sequenced in a study of blood T cell repertoires in COVID-19. Here immunoSEQ multiplex PCR was the method, and the copy in TCRdb shows in-frame clones only, minus some. Among more than 70,000 clones, 86% were seen once, and the ten largest hold approximately 19%. Sequenced sample: peripheral blood. The receptors were gathered from an elderly woman with acute or convalescent COVID-19.

This clone appeared a few times. The chain links TRBV6-5 to TRBJ2-1, with 7 bases fitting TRBD2. Germline CDR1 is MNHEY and CDR2 is SVGAGI. Unmatched junction bases numbered 10, after V lost 4 bases and J lost 4 bases. The CDR3 has 16 amino acids. The CDR3, as DNA: TGTGCCAGCAGTTCATCGGCTAGCGGATATTACAATGAGCAGTTCTTC. This translates into CASSSSASGYYNEQFF.

J is TRBJ1-2 and V is TRBV3-1 (or the pseudogene TRBV3-2); D might be TRBD1 (5 bases). Trimming cost V 0 bases and J 4 bases, with 15 bases left between them. Germline V gene sequence: CDR1 LGHDT, CDR2 YNNKEL (reference sequence). This CDR3 has 16 residues. The CDR3 is CASSQEGQGILYGYTF. The CDR3 nucleotides read TGTGCCAGCAGCCAAGAAGGTCAGGGAATTCTCTATGGCTACACCTTC.

The chain recombines TRBV7-9 with TRBJ1-1, with TRBD1 matching 11 bases. This CDR3 has 14 amino acids. V lost 4 bases and J lost 3; bases outside the gene matches: 1. CDR1 and CDR2 from the germline V gene are SEHNR and FQNEAQ (reference sequence). Here the CDR3 reads CASSSGQGDTEAFF. In DNA, the CDR3 is TGTGCCAGCAGCTCGGGACAGGGGGACACTGAAGCTTTCTTT.

The CDR3 coding sequence is TGCGCCAGCAGTGAGTTAGGAGCGAGCACAGATACGCAGTATTTT. It translates to CASSELGASTDTQYF. The gene calls are TRBV10-1 and TRBJ2-3; D is uncertain. This CDR3 is 15 amino acids long. In germline, CDR1 is WNHNN, CDR2 SYGVQD (reference sequence). Trimming cost V 1 base and J 0 bases, with 8 bases left between them.

This chain connects TRBV6-6 to TRBJ1-2; D possibly corresponds to TRBD1 (5 bases). CDR1 is MNHNY and CDR2 is SVGAGI in the germline V gene (reference sequence). V was clipped by 6 bases and J by 7 bases, with 15 bases between them. The CDR3 loop spans 13 amino acids. The CDR3 coding sequence is TGTGCCAGCAGAGCTCCGGGGGGACGTGGCTACACCTTC. Its protein product is CASRAPGGRGYTF.

V and J are TRBV14 and TRBJ2-7, with 8 bases aligning to TRBD1. The germline V gene encodes CDR1 SGHDN and CDR2 FVKESK. The CDR3 spans 15 residues. Losses at the gene ends were 1 base for V and 3 bases for J; bases not matched to a gene: 5. The CDR3 spells CASSQGTGISYEQYF. CDR3 sequence (DNA): TGTGCCAGCAGCCAAGGGACAGGGATAAGCTACGAGCAGTACTTC.

This chain uses TRBV21-1 with TRBJ2-1; the table calls TRBD1, which could not be checked here. TRBV21-1 is reported as a pseudogene. The CDR3 length is 17 residues. This chain's CDR3 is CASSNEGQKSSYNEQFF. The CDR3 nucleotides read TGTGCCAGCAGCAACGAAGGACAGAAGAGCTCCTACAATGAGCAGTTCTTC.

The gene calls are TRBV9 and TRBJ2-7, with TRBD1 matching over 9 bases. J was trimmed by 6 bases and V by 4 bases; bases with no gene match: 11. This CDR3 contains 15 residues. Germline V gene lookup returns CDR1 SGDLS and CDR2 YYNGEE. CDR3 loop: CASSKLGTGTVEQYF. In DNA form, the CDR3 reads TGTGCCAGCAGCAAACTGGGGACAGGGACGGTCGAGCAGTACTTC.

The CDR3 DNA follows: TGTGCCAGCAGTTACGGACTTAAAGATACGCAGTATTTT. Protein: CASSYGLKDTQYF. V and J are TRBV6-6 and TRBJ2-3, with a tentative D call TRBD2 (5 bases). Germline V gives CDR1 MNHNY, CDR2 SVGAGI (reference sequence). The V end was cut by 2 bases, the J end by 5 bases, with 8 bases between. This CDR3 region has 13 residues.

This clone was seen more than once but under ten times. The genes are TRBV5-1 and TRBJ2-7; D gene ambiguous. The CDR3 contains 15 residues. Germline CDR1 is SGHRS and CDR2 is YFSETQ. The V and J ends lost 4 bases and 1 base respectively, with 15 bases between them. CDR3: CASSPLADSSYEQYF. CDR3 nucleotide sequence: TGCGCCAGCAGCCCCCTCGCAGATTCGTCCTACGAGCAGTACTTC.

The chain employs TRBV6-5 and TRBJ1-1; no reliable D call. CDR1 MNHEY and CDR2 SVGAGI come from the germline V gene. The CDR3 has 15 residues. Trimming stripped 7 bases from V and 0 bases from J, with 15 bases between. The CDR3 region is CASTSLDTLNTEAFF. In DNA, the CDR3 is TGTGCCAGCACCAGCCTCGACACCCTGAACACTGAAGCTTTCTTT.